This TCR beta chain was sequenced for a study of T cells after yellow fever vaccination. With V trimmed by 5 bases and J by 3 bases, 5 bases remained unmatched. CDR3 length equals 14 residues. Germline CDR1 and CDR2: MNHEY and SVGEGT. This clonotype occurred many times. TCRdb re-derived calls from the 5' RACE reads in MiXCR, one entry per CDR3 protein. The data hold 200,000 to 300,000 distinct CDR3 sequences, with 3.6% observed a single time. The sample was PBMCs, taken 15 days after the yellow fever booster vaccination. This sequence joins TRBV6-2 or TRBV6-3 and TRBJ2-7; TRBD1 matches at 9 bases. The sequence derives from a young man who received the YFV17D yellow fever vaccine. The CDR3 DNA is TGTGCCAGCAGTCCATGGGACAGGGACTACGAGCAGTACTTC. This codes for CASSPWDRDYEQYF.